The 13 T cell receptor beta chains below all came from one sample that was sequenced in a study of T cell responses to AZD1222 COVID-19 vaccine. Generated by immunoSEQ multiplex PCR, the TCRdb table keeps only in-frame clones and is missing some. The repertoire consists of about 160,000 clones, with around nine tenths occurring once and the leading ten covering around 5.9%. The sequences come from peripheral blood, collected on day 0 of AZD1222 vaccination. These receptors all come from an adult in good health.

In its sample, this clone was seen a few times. The CDR3 sequence is CAWSIGGRGPQPQHF. For the CDR3, the DNA is TGTGCCTGGAGTATTGGTGGGAGGGGGCCTCAGCCCCAGCATTTT. The V call is TRBV30, the J call TRBJ1-5, with 7 bases that match TRBD1. Germline V lookup: CDR1 GTSNPN, CDR2 SVGIG (reference sequence). The CDR3 extends over 15 amino acids. Germline trimming cut 2 bases from V and 6 bases from J; bases unmatched to any gene: 10.

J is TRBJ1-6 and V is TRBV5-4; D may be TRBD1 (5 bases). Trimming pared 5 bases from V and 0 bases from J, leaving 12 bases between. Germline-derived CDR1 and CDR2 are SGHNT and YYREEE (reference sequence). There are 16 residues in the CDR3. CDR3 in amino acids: CASRRRGSSYNSPLHF. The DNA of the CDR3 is TGTGCCAGCAGACGTAGGGGCAGCTCCTATAATTCACCCCTCCACTTT.

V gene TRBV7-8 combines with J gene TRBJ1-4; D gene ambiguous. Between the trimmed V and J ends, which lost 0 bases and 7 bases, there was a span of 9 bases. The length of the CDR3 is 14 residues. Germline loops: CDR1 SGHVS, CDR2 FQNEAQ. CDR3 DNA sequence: TGTGCCAGCAGCTTAGCGAACTTGGGTGAAAAACTGTTTTTT. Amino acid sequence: CASSLANLGEKLFF. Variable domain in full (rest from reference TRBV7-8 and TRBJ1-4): GAGVSQSPRYKVAKRGQDVALRCDPISGHVSLFWYQQALGQGPEFLTYFQNEAQLDKSGLPSDRFFAERPEGSVSTLKIQRTQQEDSAVYLCASSLANLGEKLFFGSGTQLSVL.

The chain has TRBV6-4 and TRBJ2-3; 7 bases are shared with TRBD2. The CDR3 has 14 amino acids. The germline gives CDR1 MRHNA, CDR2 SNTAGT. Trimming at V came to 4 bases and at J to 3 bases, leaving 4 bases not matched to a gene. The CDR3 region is CASSGTGGTDTQYF. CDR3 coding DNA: TGTGCCAGCAGTGGAACGGGAGGTACAGATACGCAGTATTTT.

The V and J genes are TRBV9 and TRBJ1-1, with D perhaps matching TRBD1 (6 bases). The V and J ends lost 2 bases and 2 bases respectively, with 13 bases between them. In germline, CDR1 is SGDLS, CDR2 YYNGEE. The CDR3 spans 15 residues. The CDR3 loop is CASSVTSRGNTEAFF. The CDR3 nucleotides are TGTGCCAGCAGCGTCACCTCCAGGGGAAACACTGAAGCTTTCTTT.

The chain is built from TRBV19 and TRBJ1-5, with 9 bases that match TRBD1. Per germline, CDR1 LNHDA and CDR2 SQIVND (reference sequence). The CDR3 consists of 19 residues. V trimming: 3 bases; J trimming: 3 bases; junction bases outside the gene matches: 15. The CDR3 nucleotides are TGTGCCAGTAGTATGGTCGGATTAATACAGGGGGCGGTCAATCAGCCCCAGCATTTT. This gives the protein CASSMVGLIQGAVNQPQHF.

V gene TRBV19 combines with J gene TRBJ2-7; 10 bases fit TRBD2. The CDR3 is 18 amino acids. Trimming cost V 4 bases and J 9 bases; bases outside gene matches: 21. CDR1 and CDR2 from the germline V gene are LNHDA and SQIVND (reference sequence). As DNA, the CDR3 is TGTGCCAGTAGTAAAGGGACAGGAGGGTCCCTAGCGGGAGAACGGCAGTACTTC. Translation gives CASSKGTGGSLAGERQYF.

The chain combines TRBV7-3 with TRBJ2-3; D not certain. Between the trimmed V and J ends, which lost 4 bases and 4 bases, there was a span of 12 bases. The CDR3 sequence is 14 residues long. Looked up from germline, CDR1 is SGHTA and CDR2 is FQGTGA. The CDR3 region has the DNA TGTGCCAGCAGCTCGCTTGTACCCCCAGATACGCAGTATTTT. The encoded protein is CASSSLVPPDTQYF.

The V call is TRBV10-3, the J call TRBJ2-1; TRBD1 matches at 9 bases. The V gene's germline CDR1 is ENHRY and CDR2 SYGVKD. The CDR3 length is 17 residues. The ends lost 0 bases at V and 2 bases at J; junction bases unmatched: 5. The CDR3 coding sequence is TGTGCCATCAGTGAGTCAGGGACAGGGACCCCCTACAATGAGCAGTTCTTC. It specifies CAISESGTGTPYNEQFF.

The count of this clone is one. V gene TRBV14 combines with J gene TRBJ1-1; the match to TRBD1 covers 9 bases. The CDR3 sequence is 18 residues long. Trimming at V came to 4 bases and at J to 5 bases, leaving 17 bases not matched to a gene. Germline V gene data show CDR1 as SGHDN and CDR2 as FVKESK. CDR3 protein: CASSPPFGTGTRRTEAFF. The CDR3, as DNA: TGTGCCAGCAGCCCCCCCTTCGGGACAGGGACAAGGAGAACTGAAGCTTTCTTT.

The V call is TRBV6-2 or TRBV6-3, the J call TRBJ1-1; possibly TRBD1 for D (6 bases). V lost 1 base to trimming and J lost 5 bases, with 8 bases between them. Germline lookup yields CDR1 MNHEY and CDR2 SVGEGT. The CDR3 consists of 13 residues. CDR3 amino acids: CASSYLGGTEAFF. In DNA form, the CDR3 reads TGTGCCAGCAGTTACTTAGGGGGAACTGAAGCTTTCTTT.

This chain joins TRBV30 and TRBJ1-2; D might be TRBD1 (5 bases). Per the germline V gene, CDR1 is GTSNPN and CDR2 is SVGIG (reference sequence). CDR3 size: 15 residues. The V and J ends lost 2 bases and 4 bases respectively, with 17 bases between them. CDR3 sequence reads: CAWSPNSGRGYGYTF. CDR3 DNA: TGTGCCTGGAGTCCAAACTCGGGGCGAGGCTATGGCTACACCTTC.

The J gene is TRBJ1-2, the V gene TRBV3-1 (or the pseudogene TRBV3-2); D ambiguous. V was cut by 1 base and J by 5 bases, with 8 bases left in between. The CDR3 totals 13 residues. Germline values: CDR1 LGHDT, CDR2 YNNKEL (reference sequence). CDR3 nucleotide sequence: TGTGCCAGCAGCCAAGTGCGGCATTATGGCTACACCTTC. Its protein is CASSQVRHYGYTF.